This entry concerns a single T cell receptor (beta chain). TCRdb's copy holds only in-frame clones and misses some; the assay was immunoSEQ multiplex PCR. Altogether 250,000 or so clones are present, approximately 88% being singletons, with the ten largest covering over 2.5%. This entry is derived from a study of blood T cell repertoires in COVID-19. Study in general: There were acute and convalescent COVID-19 samples, and they came from the United States, Italy and Spain. The analysed material was cDNA or gDNA that came from T cells, B-cell-depleted T cells, or PBMCs.

Living in 25 or so US areas, the participants were between 18 and 89 years of age. Exposed study participants had met a COVID-19 case within 2 weeks before entry. The receptor was isolated from a woman aged 35 to 49 who had been exposed to COVID-19. What was sequenced was PBMCs or T cells enriched from blood (not recorded which).

CDR3 loop: CAWSVTRGEVGNTIYF. CDR3 DNA: TGTGCCTGGAGTGTGACCAGGGGCGAAGTAGGAAACACCATATATTTT. This sequence joins TRBV30 and TRBJ1-3; weak D call: TRBD1 (6 bases). The V gene's germline CDR1 is GTSNPN and CDR2 SVGIG (reference sequence). The CDR3 is 16 amino acids. The V and J ends lost 0 bases and 4 bases respectively, with 16 bases between them.